This TCR beta chain was obtained from a study of blood T cell repertoires in COVID-19. Trimming cost V 3 bases and J 7 bases; bases outside gene matches: 5. This CDR3 spans 16 amino acids. Per germline, CDR1 MGHRA and CDR2 YSYEKL. Sequencing was performed with immunoSEQ multiplex PCR; in TCRdb, only in-frame clones are kept and a portion is missing. The sample yields 130,000 to 150,000 clones, roughly nine tenths seen once. The chain recombines TRBV4-1 with TRBJ2-1; TRBD2 matches at 14 bases. The receptor was isolated from a woman aged 40 to 50 who had been exposed to COVID-19. The sample comprised PBMCs or T cells enriched from blood (not recorded which). CDR3 amino acids: CASSHAGTSGGNEQFF. CDR3 coding DNA: TGCGCCAGCAGCCACGCCGGGACTAGCGGGGGAAATGAGCAGTTCTTC.